This T cell receptor beta chain was retrieved from a study of blood T cell repertoires in COVID-19. The table came from immunoSEQ multiplex PCR; TCRdb's copy has only in-frame clones and leaves some out. The sample yields 100,000 to 150,000 clones, around nine tenths seen once. Germline-derived CDR1 and CDR2 are MNHEY and SVGAGI. V lost 4 bases and J lost 1, with 16 bases in between. This CDR3 is 16 amino acids long. The chain is built from TRBV6-5 and TRBJ1-1; possible D gene TRBD1, 6 bases. The sample comprised peripheral blood. The clonotype comes from a man between 60 and 75 years old with COVID-19, enrolled during active disease. Here the CDR3 DNA reads TGTGCCAGCAGTTTTCAGGCCGGGACACCGAACACTGAAGCTTTCTTT. Its protein product is CASSFQAGTPNTEAFF.